The T cell receptor beta chain described here comes from a study of regulatory T cells in long-lasting Graves disease. Libraries of TCR beta came from iRepertoire HTBI primers plus Arm-PCR of CDR3 regions. TCRdb redid the calling of the multiplex PCR reads with MiXCR, one entry per CDR3 protein. The sample shows approximately 300,000 distinct CDR3 sequences, 15% to 20% of them seen only once. Trimming cost V 4 bases and J 4 bases, with 13 bases left between them. The length of the CDR3 is 15 residues. Germline lookup yields CDR1 SNHLY and CDR2 FYNNEI. This clonotype was seen ten or more times. Time point noted: newly diagnosed GD, antithyroid drugs for less than 3 months. Making the TCR library involved RNA that had been extracted from PBMCs.

Sequencing used peripheral blood mononuclear cells (PBMCs), obtained at new diagnosis, from a patient treated with antithyroid drugs. The sequence was collected from a female donor with Graves disease. The V call is TRBV2, the J call TRBJ2-2; D might be TRBD2 (6 bases). The CDR3 coding sequence is TGTGCCAGCAGTGGACTAGTTGAGGGCACCGGGGAGCTGTTTTTT. It codes for CASSGLVEGTGELFF. The complete variable domain, with remaining parts taken from reference TRBV2 and TRBJ2-2, reads EPEVTQTPSHQVTQMGQEVILRCVPISNHLYFYWYRQILGQKVEFLVSFYNNEISEKSEIFDDQFSVERPDGSNFTLKIRSTKLEDSAMYFCASSGLVEGTGELFFGEGSRLTVL.